Shown below are 7 T cell receptor beta chains from a single sample sequenced in a study of OX40 agonist ivuxolimab in advanced cancers. Assay: immunoSEQ multiplex PCR; the TCRdb copy retains only in-frame clones and omits some. Here the sample spans about 62,000 clones, 80% to 95% being singletons. The specimen was CD4+ or CD8+ T cells sorted from blood, collected in a trial of the OX40 agonist ivuxolimab. These receptors originate from an adult with an advanced solid tumor such as melanoma, head and neck, liver or kidney cancer.

The chain uses TRBV4-1 and TRBJ2-3, with 8 bases that match TRBD1. This CDR3 has 14 residues. Trimming at V came to 7 bases and at J to 0 bases, leaving 3 bases not matched to a gene. Germline assignment: CDR1 MGHRA and CDR2 YSYEKL. The CDR3, as DNA: TGCGCCAGCACCGGACAGGGAAGCACAGATACGCAGTATTTT. Translated, it gives CASTGQGSTDTQYF.

The chain links TRBV6-5 to TRBJ1-2, with 8 nucleotides matching TRBD1. The CDR3 has 15 residues. V lost 6 bases to trimming and J lost 3 bases; unmatched junction nucleotides: 9. Germline V gene lookup returns CDR1 MNHEY and CDR2 SVGAGI. The CDR3 nucleotides read TGTGCCAGCAGCCCTACAGGGGGTGGATACTATGGCTACACCTTC. It yields the protein CASSPTGGGYYGYTF.

This sequence joins TRBV19 and TRBJ2-7; D not certain. Looked up from germline, CDR1 is LNHDA and CDR2 is SQIVND (reference sequence). The CDR3 is 13 residues long. With 3 bases removed from V and 2 bases from J, the gap between germline ends came to 8 bases. The DNA of the CDR3 is TGTGCCAGTAGTATCGGTCTTACCTACGAGCAGTACTTC. Its protein product is CASSIGLTYEQYF.

The CDR3 protein is CAWSPDRYEQYF. As DNA, the CDR3 is TGTGCCTGGAGTCCCGACCGCTACGAGCAGTACTTC. V is TRBV30 and J is TRBJ2-7; no clear D gene. Germline V CDR1 and CDR2: GTSNPN, SVGIG (reference sequence). The CDR3 extends over 12 amino acids. Trimming stripped 2 bases from V and 3 bases from J, with 8 bases between.

This clone occurred a few times. The chain is built from TRBV4-1 and TRBJ1-5; no firm D call. The CDR3 runs 15 residues. Germline assignment: CDR1 MGHRA and CDR2 YSYEKL. V shed 1 base and J shed 5 bases, with 12 bases lying between them. The CDR3 region is CASSQAGSAYQPQHF. DNA of the CDR3: TGCGCCAGCAGCCAAGCTGGAAGTGCTTATCAGCCCCAGCATTTT.

J is TRBJ2-2 and V is TRBV19; TRBD2 aligns across 8 bases. V shed 7 bases, J shed 5 bases, and the junction held 6 bases outside the gene matches. The CDR3 is 14 amino acids. The germline CDR1 and CDR2 sequences are LNHDA and SQIVND (reference sequence). This CDR3 is CASNNGRETGELFF. The CDR3, as DNA: TGTGCCAGTAACAACGGGAGGGAAACCGGGGAGCTGTTTTTT.

This clone came up a few times. V is TRBV7-9 and J is TRBJ1-3; D is unclear. CDR1 and CDR2 (germline): SEHNR, FQNEAQ (reference sequence). This CDR3 spans 16 amino acids. Trimming pared 8 bases from V and 0 bases from J, leaving 17 bases between. CDR3 amino acids: CASSSPESSSGNTIYF. DNA of the CDR3: TGTGCCAGCTCGAGCCCGGAGTCCTCCTCTGGAAACACCATATATTTT.